The rows below give T cell receptor beta chains drawn from one sample of a study of metastatic and nonmetastatic thyroid tumors. TCRdb re-called the PCR reads through MiXCR. The sample gives about 7,200 clones, around 38% of which show up once; approximately 40% is in the top ten. Sequenced input: tumor tissue. The receptors were sampled from a female donor with papillary thyroid cancer or a benign thyroid nodule (not recorded which). Some clones in this sample may be carry-over from other donors' samples. CDR3s include the opening cysteine and the closing phenylalanine or tryptophan. The order of the fields is V gene, clone size, J gene, D gene, CDR3 protein, CDR3 DNA. The D gene is left open where the match is weak. Clone size appears in some rows only: once, few, many, or a class for an expanded clone.

>TRBV5-1|-|TRBJ1-2|-
CASSLAAGLNYGYTF
TGCGCCAGCAGCTTGGCCGCGGGATTGAACTATGGCTACACCTTC
>TRBV6-1|-|TRBJ2-2|TRBD2
CASIRREGGTGELFF
TGTGCCAGCATCCGACGGGAGGGCGGGACCGGGGAGCTGTTTTTT
>TRBV7-9|-|TRBJ2-5|TRBD2
CASSPRGTTIQETQYF
TGTGCCAGCAGCCCTCGGGGGACTACAATCCAAGAGACCCAGTACTTC
>TRBV3-1|once|TRBJ2-7|-
CAISPASYEQYF
TGTGCCATCAGCCCCGCGAGCTACGAGCAGTACTTC
>TRBV6-1|few|TRBJ2-7|TRBD2
CAVGTSGIYEQYF
TGTGCCGTCGGGACTAGCGGTATTTACGAGCAGTACTTC
>TRBV6-2/TRBV6-3|hyperexpanded|TRBJ2-1|-
CASSYSYNRGGYNEQFF
TGTGCCAGCAGTTACTCTTATAATAGAGGGGGATACAATGAGCAGTTCTTC
>TRBV3-1|-|TRBJ2-2|-
CASSQATTGELFF
TGTGCCAGCAGCCAAGCCACCACCGGGGAGCTGTTTTTT
>TRBV6-1|few|TRBJ2-7|-
CAILSSGGSLGEQYF
TGTGCCATCCTCTCGTCTGGTGGGAGCCTTGGCGAGCAGTACTTC
>TRBV6-1|many|TRBJ1-2|TRBD1
CASSGRQGAYGYTF
TGTGCCAGCAGTGGCCGACAGGGGGCCTATGGCTACACCTTC
>TRBV20-1|-|TRBJ1-2|TRBD1
CSARGGQGVYGYTF
TGCAGTGCGCGTGGAGGACAGGGGGTATATGGCTACACCTTC
>TRBV6-5|-|TRBJ2-6|TRBD2
CASSYAGAGANVLTF
TGTGCCAGCAGTTACGCGGGGGCTGGGGCCAACGTCCTGACTTTC
>TRBV6-1|few|TRBJ2-7|-
CASSRLGDGAYEQYF
TGTGCCAGCAGTAGACTTGGGGACGGAGCCTACGAGCAGTACTTC
>TRBV28|-|TRBJ1-2|-
CASSLVGGTYVNYGNTF
TGTGCCAGCAGTTTAGTGGGGGGCACCTATGTGAACTATGGCAACACCTTC
>TRBV20-1|medium-sized|TRBJ1-1|-
CKQGTEAFF
TGCAAGCAGGGAACTGAAGCTTTCTTT
>TRBV7-9|many|TRBJ1-5|-
CASSLAYQPQHF
TGTGCCAGCAGCTTAGCTTATCAGCCCCAGCATTTT
>TRBV4-1|-|TRBJ1-5|TRBD1
CASSLTTGGFNQPQHF
TGCGCCAGCAGCCTAACAACAGGGGGCTTCAATCAGCCCCAGCATTTT
>TRBV11-3|-|TRBJ2-7|TRBD1
CASSRQGVSYEQYF
TGTGCCAGCAGCAGGCAGGGGGTCTCCTACGAGCAGTACTTC
>TRBV28|medium-sized|TRBJ1-3|-
CASKGLNSGNTIYF
TGTGCCAGCAAAGGACTAAACTCTGGAAACACCATATATTTT
>TRBV6-2/TRBV6-3|few|TRBJ1-1|-
CASSYSDIGYTEAFF
TGTGCCAGCAGTTACTCCGACATTGGGTACACTGAAGCTTTCTTT
>TRBV29-1|medium-sized|TRBJ1-6|TRBD1
CSPPGQGASPLHF
TGCAGCCCCCCGGGACAGGGCGCTTCACCCCTCCACTTT
>TRBV6-5|few|TRBJ2-3|TRBD1
CASRPRWTGRSADTQYF
TGTGCCAGCAGGCCCAGGTGGACAGGGAGAAGCGCAGATACGCAGTATTTT
>TRBV7-3|-|TRBJ1-2|-
CASSLTGIRDYGYTF
TGTGCCAGCAGCTTAACGGGAATTCGGGACTATGGCTACACCTTC
>TRBV20-1|-|TRBJ2-7|TRBD2
CSAGTSGTSRDEQYF
TGCAGTGCAGGGACTAGCGGGACCTCCCGGGACGAGCAGTACTTC
>TRBV10-1|-|TRBJ2-3|-
CASSCGITDTQYF
TGCGCCAGCAGTTGCGGGATCACAGATACGCAGTATTTT
>TRBV6-2/TRBV6-3|-|TRBJ2-7|-
CASSIQGQFAYEQYF
TGTGCCAGCAGTATACAAGGACAGTTTGCGTACGAGCAGTACTTC
>TRBV7-2|-|TRBJ1-1|TRBD1
CASSPRGLGNTEAFF
TGTGCCAGCAGCCCCAGGGGGCTTGGGAACACTGAAGCTTTCTTT
>TRBV7-9|-|TRBJ2-3|-
CASSPGTPKGDTQYF
TGTGCCAGCAGCCCGGGGACTCCGAAAGGGGATACGCAGTATTTT
>TRBV19|-|TRBJ2-1|TRBD1
CESSIGTAIYNEQFF
TGTGAAAGTAGTATCGGGACAGCTATTTACAATGAGCAGTTCTTC
>TRBV3-1|-|TRBJ2-7|-
CASSQASGEQYF
TGTGCCAGCAGCCAAGCGTCGGGCGAGCAGTACTTC
>TRBV6-1|few|TRBJ2-7|-
CASRLFYEQYF
TGTGCCAGCCGCCTTTTTTACGAGCAGTACTTC
>TRBV12-3/TRBV12-4|few|TRBJ2-1|-
CASGGGSSYNEQFF
TGTGCCAGCGGTGGAGGGAGCTCCTACAATGAGCAGTTCTTC
>TRBV5-1|-|TRBJ2-7|TRBD1
CASSTHRGGYEQYF
TGCGCCAGCAGCACGCACAGGGGTGGCTACGAGCAGTACTTC
>TRBV28|-|TRBJ2-7|TRBD1
CASSSGTASYEQYF
TGTGCCAGCAGTTCCGGGACAGCTTCCTACGAGCAGTACTTC
>TRBV7-3|many|TRBJ2-3|-
CASSLSHSTDTQYF
TGTGCCAGCAGCTTATCCCACAGCACAGATACGCAGTATTTT
>TRBV6-1|once|TRBJ1-1|-
CASSPLGTEAFF
TGTGCCAGCAGCCCCCTGGGGACTGAAGCTTTCTTT
>TRBV9|many|TRBJ2-3|-
CASSVDRGDTDTQYF
TGTGCCAGCAGCGTAGATAGGGGGGACACAGATACGCAGTATTTT
>TRBV6-5|few|TRBJ2-2|-
CASSYVPIGVEGTGELFF
TGTGCCAGCAGTTACGTCCCGATAGGTGTTGAGGGCACCGGGGAGCTGTTTTTT
>TRBV30|-|TRBJ2-7|-
CAWTQRRDEQYF
TGTGCCTGGACCCAGAGGAGGGACGAGCAGTACTTC
>TRBV6-1|-|TRBJ1-6|TRBD1
CASRPPGQINSPLHF
TGTGCCAGCAGACCCCCGGGACAGATAAATTCACCCCTCCACTTT
>TRBV7-2|few|TRBJ2-7|TRBD2
CASSPGLAPYEQYF
TGTGCCAGCAGCCCGGGACTAGCCCCCTACGAGCAGTACTTC
>TRBV10-3|medium-sized|TRBJ2-1|TRBD2
CATGLASNGEQFF
TGTGCCACAGGACTAGCCTCTAACGGTGAGCAGTTCTTC
>TRBV3-1|medium-sized|TRBJ1-4|-
CASSYGGGVNEKLFF
TGTGCCAGCAGCTACGGGGGGGGAGTTAATGAAAAACTGTTTTTT
>TRBV11-2|-|TRBJ2-1|TRBD1
CASSPTAGQGNEQFF
TGTGCCAGCAGCCCTACTGCGGGACAGGGAAATGAGCAGTTCTTC
>TRBV5-1|-|TRBJ1-5|TRBD1
CASSVQGGQPQHF
TGCGCCAGCAGCGTACAGGGGGGGCAGCCCCAGCATTTT
>TRBV7-9|-|TRBJ1-6|-
CASSSFYNSPLHF
TGTGCCAGCAGCTCCTTCTATAATTCACCCCTCCACTTT
>TRBV2|-|TRBJ2-3|TRBD2
CAISRGLAQTSTGTQYF
TGTGCCATCAGTCGCGGACTAGCGCAAACTAGCACAGGTACGCAGTATTTT
>TRBV12-5|few|TRBJ2-3|-
CASGLVRTGTYTQYF
TGTGCTAGTGGTTTGGTACGTACGGGCACATATACGCAGTATTTT
>TRBV5-1|once|TRBJ1-6|TRBD1
CASSLDGQGYSPLHF
TGCGCCAGCAGCTTGGATGGACAGGGGTATTCACCCCTCCACTTT
>TRBV18|-|TRBJ2-2|-
CASSPEGLPNTGELFF
TGTGCCAGCTCACCCGAGGGACTTCCTAACACCGGGGAGCTGTTTTTT
>TRBV30|once|TRBJ1-2|TRBD1
CAWSPSFGTGGFFYGYTF
TGTGCCTGGAGTCCAAGTTTCGGGACAGGGGGTTTTTTTTATGGCTACACCTTC
>TRBV20-1|many|TRBJ2-7|TRBD2
CSAKAGLAGTYEQYF
TGCAGTGCCAAAGCCGGACTAGCGGGGACTTACGAGCAGTACTTC